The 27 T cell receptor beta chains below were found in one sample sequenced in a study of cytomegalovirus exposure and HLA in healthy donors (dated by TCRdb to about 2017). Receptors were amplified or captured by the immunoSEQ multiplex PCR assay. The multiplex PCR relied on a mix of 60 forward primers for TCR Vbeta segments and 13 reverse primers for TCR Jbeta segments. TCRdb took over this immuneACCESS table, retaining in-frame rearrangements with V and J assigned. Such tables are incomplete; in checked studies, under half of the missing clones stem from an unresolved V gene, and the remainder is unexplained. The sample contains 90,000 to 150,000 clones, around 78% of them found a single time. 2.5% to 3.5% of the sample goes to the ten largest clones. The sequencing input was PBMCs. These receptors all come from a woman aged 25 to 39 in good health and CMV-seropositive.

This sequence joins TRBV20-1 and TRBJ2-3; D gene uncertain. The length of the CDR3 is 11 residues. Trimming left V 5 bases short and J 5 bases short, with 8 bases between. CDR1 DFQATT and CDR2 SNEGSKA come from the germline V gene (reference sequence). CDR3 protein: CSALVGDTQYF. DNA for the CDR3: TGCAGTGCTCTTGTCGGAGATACGCAGTATTTT.

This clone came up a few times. In DNA, the CDR3 is TGTGCCACCAGCAGAGGACTAGCCCGCTCCTACGAGCAGTACTTC. This translates into CATSRGLARSYEQYF. V and J are TRBV15 and TRBJ2-7, with 7 nucleotides matching TRBD2. V was clipped by 1 base and J by 0 bases; unmatched bases: 3. CDR3 length: 15 residues. CDR1 is LNHNV and CDR2 is YYDKDF in the germline V gene (reference sequence).

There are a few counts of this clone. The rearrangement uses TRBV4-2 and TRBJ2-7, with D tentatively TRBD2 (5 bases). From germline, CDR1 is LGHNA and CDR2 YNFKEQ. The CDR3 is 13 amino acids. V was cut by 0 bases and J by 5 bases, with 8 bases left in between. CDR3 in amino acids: CASSQEWGDEQYF. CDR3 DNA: TGTGCCAGCAGCCAAGAGTGGGGAGACGAGCAGTACTTC.

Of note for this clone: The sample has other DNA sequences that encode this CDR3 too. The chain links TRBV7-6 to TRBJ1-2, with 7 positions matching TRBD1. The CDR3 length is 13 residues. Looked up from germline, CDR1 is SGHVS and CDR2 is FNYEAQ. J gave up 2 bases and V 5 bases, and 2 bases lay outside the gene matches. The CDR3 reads CASSPQGNYGYTF. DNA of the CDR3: TGTGCCAGCAGCCCACAGGGGAACTATGGCTACACCTTC.

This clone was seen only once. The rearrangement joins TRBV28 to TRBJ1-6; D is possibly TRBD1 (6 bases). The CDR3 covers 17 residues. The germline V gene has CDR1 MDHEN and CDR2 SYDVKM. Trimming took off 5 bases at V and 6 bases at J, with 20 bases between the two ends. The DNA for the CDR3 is TGTGCCAGCAGTCCGCTCCCGGACAGATTAACTAATTCACCCCTCCACTTT. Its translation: CASSPLPDRLTNSPLHF.

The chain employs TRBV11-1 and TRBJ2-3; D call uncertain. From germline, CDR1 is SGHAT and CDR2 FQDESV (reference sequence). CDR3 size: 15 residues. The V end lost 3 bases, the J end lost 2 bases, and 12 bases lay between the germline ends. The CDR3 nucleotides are TGTGCCAGCAGCTTTGGCCTTCCCGACACAGATACGCAGTATTTT. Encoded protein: CASSFGLPDTDTQYF.

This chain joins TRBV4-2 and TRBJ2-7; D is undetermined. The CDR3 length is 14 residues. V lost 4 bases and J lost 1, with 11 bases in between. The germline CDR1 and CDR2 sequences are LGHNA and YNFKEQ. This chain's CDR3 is CASSPRTESYEQYF. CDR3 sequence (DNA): TGTGCCAGCAGCCCCCGTACAGAATCCTACGAGCAGTACTTC.

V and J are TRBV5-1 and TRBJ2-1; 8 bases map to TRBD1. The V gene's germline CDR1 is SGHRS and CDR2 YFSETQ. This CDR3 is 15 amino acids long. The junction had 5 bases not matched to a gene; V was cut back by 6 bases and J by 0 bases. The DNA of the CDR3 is TGCGCCAGCACTTGGGACAGGCCCTCCTACAATGAGCAGTTCTTC. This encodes CASTWDRPSYNEQFF.

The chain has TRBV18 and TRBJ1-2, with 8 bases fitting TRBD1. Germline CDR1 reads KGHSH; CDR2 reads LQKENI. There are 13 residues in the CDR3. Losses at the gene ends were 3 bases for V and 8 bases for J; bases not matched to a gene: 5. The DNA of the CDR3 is TGTGCCAGCTCACCGCAGGGGGCGACGGGCTACACCTTC. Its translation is CASSPQGATGYTF. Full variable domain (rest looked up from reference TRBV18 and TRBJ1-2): NAGVMQNPRHLVRRRGQEARLRCSPMKGHSHVYWYRQLPEEGLKFMVYLQKENIIDESGMPKERFSAEFPKEGPSILRIQQVVRGDSAAYFCASSPQGATGYTFGSGTRLTVV.

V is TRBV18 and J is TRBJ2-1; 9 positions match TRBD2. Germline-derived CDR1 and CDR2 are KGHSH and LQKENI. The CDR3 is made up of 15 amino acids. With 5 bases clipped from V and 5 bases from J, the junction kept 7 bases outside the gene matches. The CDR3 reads CASSIGLATNNEQFF. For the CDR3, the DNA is TGTGCCAGCTCAATCGGACTAGCGACGAACAATGAGCAGTTCTTC. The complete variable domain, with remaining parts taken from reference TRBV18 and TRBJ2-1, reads NAGVMQNPRHLVRRRGQEARLRCSPMKGHSHVYWYRQLPEEGLKFMVYLQKENIIDESGMPKERFSAEFPKEGPSILRIQQVVRGDSAAYFCASSIGLATNNEQFFGPGTRLTVL.

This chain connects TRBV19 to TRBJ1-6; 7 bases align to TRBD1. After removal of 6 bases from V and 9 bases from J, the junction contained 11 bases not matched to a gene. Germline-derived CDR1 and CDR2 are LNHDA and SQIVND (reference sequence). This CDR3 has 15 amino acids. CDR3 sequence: CASSGQGEIVSPLHF. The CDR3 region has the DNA TGTGCCAGTAGCGGCCAGGGGGAAATTGTTTCACCCCTCCACTTT.

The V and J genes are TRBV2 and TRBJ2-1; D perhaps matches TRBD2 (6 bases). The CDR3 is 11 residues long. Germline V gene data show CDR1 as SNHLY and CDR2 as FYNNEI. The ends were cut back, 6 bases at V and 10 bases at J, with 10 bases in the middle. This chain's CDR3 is CASRDSGEQFF. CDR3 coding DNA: TGTGCCAGCAGAGATAGCGGAGAGCAGTTCTTC.

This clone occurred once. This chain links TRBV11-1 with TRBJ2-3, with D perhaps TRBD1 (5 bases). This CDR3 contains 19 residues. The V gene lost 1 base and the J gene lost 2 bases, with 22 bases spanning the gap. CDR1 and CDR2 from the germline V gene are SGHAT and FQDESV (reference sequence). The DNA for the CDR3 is TGTGCCAGCAGCTTAGGAAATATCCGGACATCATCTTTCACAGATACGCAGTATTTT. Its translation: CASSLGNIRTSSFTDTQYF.

CDR3 nucleotides: TGTGCCTGGATTTCGGTCACTGAAGCTTTCTTT. This translates into CAWISVTEAFF. The chain combines TRBV30 with TRBJ1-1; D not certain. The germline V gene has CDR1 GTSNPN and CDR2 SVGIG (reference sequence). The CDR3 length is 11 residues. Trimming shortened V by 4 bases and J by 4 bases, and 7 bases separated the two germline ends. The whole variable domain, remainder taken from reference TRBV30 and TRBJ1-1, is SQTIHQWPATLVQPVGSPLSLECTVEGTSNPNLYWYRQAAGRGLQLLFYSVGIGQISSEVPQNLSASRPQDRQFILSSKKLLLSDSGFYLCAWISVTEAFFGQGTRLTVV.

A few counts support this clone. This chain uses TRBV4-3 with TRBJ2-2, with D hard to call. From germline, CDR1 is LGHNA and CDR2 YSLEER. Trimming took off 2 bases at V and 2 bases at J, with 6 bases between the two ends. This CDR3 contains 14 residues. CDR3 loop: CASSQLPNTGELFF. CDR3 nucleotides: TGCGCCAGCAGCCAACTACCAAACACCGGGGAGCTGTTTTTT.

The CDR3 is CASRSQGALTEAFF. The CDR3 bases are TGCGCCAGCAGGTCACAGGGGGCTCTCACTGAAGCTTTCTTT. This rearrangement joins TRBV5-1 to TRBJ1-1, with 9 positions matching TRBD1. The V segment lost 5 bases and the J segment 4 bases; nucleotides outside the gene matches: 6. Germline V gives CDR1 SGHRS, CDR2 YFSETQ. The CDR3 has 14 amino acids.

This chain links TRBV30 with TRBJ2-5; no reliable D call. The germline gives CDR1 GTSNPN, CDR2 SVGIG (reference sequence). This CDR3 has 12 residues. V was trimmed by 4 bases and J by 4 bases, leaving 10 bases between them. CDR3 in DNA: TGTGCCTGGACCCGCAGGCGAGAGACCCAGTACTTC. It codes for CAWTRRRETQYF. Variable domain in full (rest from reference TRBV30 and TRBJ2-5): SQTIHQWPATLVQPVGSPLSLECTVEGTSNPNLYWYRQAAGRGLQLLFYSVGIGQISSEVPQNLSASRPQDRQFILSSKKLLLSDSGFYLCAWTRRRETQYFGPGTRLLVL.

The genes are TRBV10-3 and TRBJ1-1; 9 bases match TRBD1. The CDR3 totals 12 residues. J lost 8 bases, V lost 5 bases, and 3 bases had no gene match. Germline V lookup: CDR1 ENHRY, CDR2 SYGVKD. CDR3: CAISTTGGEAFF. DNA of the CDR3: TGTGCCATCAGTACGACAGGGGGGGAAGCTTTCTTT.

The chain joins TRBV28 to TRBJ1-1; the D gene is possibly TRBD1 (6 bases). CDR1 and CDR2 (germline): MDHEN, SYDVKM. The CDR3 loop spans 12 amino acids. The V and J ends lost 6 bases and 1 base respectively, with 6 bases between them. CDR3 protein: CASSRGNTEAFF. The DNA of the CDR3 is TGTGCCAGCAGCAGGGGGAACACTGAAGCTTTCTTT. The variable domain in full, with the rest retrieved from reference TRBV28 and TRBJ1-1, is DVKVTQSSRYLVKRTGEKVFLECVQDMDHENMFWYRQDPGLGLRLIYFSYDVKMKEKGDIPEGYSVSREKKERFSLILESASTNQTSMYLCASSRGNTEAFFGQGTRLTVV.

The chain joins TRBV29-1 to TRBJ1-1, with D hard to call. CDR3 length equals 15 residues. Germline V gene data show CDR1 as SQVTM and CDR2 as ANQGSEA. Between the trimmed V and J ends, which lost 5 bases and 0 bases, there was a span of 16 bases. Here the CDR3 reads CSVLPSMVVNTEAFF. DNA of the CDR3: TGCAGCGTTTTACCGTCTATGGTAGTGAACACTGAAGCTTTCTTT.

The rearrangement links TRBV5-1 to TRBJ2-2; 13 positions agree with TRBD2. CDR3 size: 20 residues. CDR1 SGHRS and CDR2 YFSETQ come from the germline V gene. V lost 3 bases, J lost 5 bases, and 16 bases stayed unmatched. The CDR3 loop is CASSSLGPTSGGAETGELFF. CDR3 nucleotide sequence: TGCGCCAGCAGCTCCTTGGGCCCTACTAGCGGGGGGGCCGAGACCGGGGAGCTGTTTTTT.

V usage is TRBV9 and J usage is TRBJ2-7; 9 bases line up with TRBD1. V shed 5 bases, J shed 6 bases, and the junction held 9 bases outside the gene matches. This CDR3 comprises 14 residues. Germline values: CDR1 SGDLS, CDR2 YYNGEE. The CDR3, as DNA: TGTGCCAGCAGTGGAACGGGACAGGGAAGCGAGCAGTACTTC. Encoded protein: CASSGTGQGSEQYF.

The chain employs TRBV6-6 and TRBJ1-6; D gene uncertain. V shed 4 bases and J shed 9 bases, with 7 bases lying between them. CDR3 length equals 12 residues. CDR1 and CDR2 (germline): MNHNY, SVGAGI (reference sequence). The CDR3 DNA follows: TGTGCCAGCAGTTCCTGGAGTTCACCCCTCCACTTT. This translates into CASSSWSSPLHF.

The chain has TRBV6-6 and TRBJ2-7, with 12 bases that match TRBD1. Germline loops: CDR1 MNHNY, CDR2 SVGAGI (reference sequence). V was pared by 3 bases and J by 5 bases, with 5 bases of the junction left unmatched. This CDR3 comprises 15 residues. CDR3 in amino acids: CASSYWGQGANEQYF. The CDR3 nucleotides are TGTGCCAGCAGTTATTGGGGACAGGGGGCGAACGAGCAGTACTTC.

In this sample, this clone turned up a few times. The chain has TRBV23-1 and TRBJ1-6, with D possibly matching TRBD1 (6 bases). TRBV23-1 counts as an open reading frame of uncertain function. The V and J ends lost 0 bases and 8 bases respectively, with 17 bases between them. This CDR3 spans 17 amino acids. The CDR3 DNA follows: TGCGCCAGCAGTCAATCCTTTGAGACAGGTAGGGATTCACCCCTCCACTTT. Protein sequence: CASSQSFETGRDSPLHF.

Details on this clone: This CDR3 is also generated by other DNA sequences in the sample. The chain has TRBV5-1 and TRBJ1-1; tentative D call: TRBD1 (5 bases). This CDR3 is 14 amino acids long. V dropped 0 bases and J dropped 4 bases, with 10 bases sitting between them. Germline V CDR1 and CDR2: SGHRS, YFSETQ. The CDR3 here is CASSLGGGGTEAFF. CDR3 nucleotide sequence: TGCGCCAGCAGCTTGGGGGGGGGAGGCACTGAAGCTTTCTTT. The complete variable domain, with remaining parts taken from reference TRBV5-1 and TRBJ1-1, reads KAGVTQTPRYLIKTRGQQVTLSCSPISGHRSVSWYQQTPGQGLQFLFEYFSETQRNKGNFPGRFSGRQFSNSRSEMNVSTLELGDSALYLCASSLGGGGTEAFFGQGTRLTVV.

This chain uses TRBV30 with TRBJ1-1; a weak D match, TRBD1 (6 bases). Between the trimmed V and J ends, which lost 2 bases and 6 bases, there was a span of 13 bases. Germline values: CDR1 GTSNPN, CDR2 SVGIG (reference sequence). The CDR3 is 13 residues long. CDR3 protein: CAWSRDNSAEAFF. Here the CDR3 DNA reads TGTGCCTGGAGTCGGGACAATAGCGCTGAAGCTTTCTTT.